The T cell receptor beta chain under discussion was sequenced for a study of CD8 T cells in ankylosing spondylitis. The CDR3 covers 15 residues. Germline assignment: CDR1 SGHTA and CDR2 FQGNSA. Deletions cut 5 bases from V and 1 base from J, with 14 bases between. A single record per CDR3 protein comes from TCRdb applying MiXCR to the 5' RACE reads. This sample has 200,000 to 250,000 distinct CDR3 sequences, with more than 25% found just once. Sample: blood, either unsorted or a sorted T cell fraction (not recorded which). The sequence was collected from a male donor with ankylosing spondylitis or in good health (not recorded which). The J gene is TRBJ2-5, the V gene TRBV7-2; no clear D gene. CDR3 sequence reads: CASSLWGLSQETQYF. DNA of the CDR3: TGTGCCAGCAGCCTCTGGGGTTTAAGCCAAGAGACCCAGTACTTC.